This T cell receptor (beta chain) was recovered during a study of blood T cell repertoires in COVID-19. Study in general: T cells, B-cell-depleted T cells, or PBMCs supplied cDNA or gDNA.

This clone was seen a handful of times. TCRdb keeps only in-frame clones here, not all; method: immunoSEQ multiplex PCR. The sample contains roughly 310,000 clones, 89% of which appear only once. The CDR3 runs 14 residues. Germline CDR1 is SGHRS and CDR2 is YFSETQ. Between the trimmed V and J ends, which lost 4 bases and 7 bases, there was a span of 17 bases. The source of this sequence is a middle-aged woman who had recovered from COVID-19. The sequencing sample was made of PBMCs or T cells enriched from blood (not recorded which). J is TRBJ1-2 and V is TRBV5-1; D is undetermined. DNA for the CDR3: TGCGCCAGCAGCCCCCAGGAAGGCATCTCTGGCTACACCTTC. As protein: CASSPQEGISGYTF.